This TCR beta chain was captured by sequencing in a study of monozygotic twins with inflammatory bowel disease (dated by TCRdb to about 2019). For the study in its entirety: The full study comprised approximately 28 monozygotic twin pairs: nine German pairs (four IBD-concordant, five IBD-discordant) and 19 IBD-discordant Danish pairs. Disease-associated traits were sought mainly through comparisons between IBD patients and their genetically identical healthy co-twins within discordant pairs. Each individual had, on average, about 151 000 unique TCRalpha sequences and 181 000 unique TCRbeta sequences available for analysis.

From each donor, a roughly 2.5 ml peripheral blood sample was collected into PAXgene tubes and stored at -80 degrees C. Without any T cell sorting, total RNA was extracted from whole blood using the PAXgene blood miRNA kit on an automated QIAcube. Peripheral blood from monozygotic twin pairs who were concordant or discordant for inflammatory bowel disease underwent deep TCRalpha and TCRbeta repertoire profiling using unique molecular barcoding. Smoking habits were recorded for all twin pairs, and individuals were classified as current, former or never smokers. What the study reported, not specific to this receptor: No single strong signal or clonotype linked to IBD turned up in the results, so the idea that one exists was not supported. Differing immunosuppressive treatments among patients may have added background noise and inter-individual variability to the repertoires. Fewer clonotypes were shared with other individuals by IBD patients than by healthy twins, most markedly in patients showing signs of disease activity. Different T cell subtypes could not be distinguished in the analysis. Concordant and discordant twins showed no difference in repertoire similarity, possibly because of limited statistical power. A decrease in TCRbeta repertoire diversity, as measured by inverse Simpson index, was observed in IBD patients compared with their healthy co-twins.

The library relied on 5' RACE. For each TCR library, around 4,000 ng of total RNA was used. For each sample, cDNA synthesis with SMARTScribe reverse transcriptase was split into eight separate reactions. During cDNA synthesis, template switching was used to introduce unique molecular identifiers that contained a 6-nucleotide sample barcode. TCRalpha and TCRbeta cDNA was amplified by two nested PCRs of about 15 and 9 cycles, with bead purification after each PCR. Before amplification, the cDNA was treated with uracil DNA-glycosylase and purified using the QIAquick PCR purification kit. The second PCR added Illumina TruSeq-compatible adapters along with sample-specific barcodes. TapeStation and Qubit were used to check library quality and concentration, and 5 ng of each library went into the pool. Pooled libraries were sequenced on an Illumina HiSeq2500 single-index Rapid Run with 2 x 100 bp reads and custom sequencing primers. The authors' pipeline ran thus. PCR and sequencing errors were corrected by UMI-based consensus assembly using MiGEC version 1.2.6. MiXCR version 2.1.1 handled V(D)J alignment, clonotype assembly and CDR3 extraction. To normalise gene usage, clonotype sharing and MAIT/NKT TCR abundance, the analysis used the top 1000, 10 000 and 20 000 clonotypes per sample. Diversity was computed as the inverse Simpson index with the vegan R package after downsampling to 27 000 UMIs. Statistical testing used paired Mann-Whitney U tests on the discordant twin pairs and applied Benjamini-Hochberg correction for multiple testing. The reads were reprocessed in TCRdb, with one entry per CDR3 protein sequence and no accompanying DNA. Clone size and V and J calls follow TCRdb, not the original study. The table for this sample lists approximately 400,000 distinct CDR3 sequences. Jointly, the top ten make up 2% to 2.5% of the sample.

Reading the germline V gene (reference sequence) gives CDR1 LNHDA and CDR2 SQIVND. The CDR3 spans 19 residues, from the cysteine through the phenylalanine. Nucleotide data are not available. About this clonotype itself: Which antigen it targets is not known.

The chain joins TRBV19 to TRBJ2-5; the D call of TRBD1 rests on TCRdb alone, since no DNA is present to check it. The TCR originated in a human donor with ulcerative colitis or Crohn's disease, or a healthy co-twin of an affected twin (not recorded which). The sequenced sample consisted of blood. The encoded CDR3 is CASSSPNRGRVGEGETQYF.